This entry concerns a single TCR beta chain. Authors' data handling: Amplified reference gene primers provided the basis for estimating nucleated cell counts. TCRdb's table, derived via immunoSEQ multiplex PCR, lists solely in-frame clones and lacks some. D and trimming come from the DNA, and the V and J calls and clone size come from that table. The sample records approximately 98,000 clones, 81% being singletons. The sample comes from a study of blood T cell repertoires in COVID-19. About the study: The samples span acute and convalescent COVID-19 from the United States, Italy and Spain. PBMCs, B-cell-depleted T cells, or T cells provided the cDNA or gDNA that made up the material.

V was clipped by 7 bases and J by 5 bases, with 17 bases between them. The CDR3 length is 14 residues. Germline V gene sequence: CDR1 MNHNY, CDR2 SVGAGI (reference sequence). This receptor was obtained from a woman older than 75 with acute or convalescent COVID-19. The sequenced material came from peripheral blood. The genes are TRBV6-6 and TRBJ1-2; perhaps TRBD1 as D (5 bases). The CDR3 protein is CASTITPGGYGYTF. CDR3 DNA: TGTGCCAGCACGATCACGCCGGGGGGTTATGGCTACACCTTC.